A selection of T cell receptor beta chains follows, all from one sample in a study of cytomegalovirus exposure and HLA in healthy donors. Measured with immunoSEQ multiplex PCR; TCRdb has only the in-frame clones, and not every one. The sample records 30,000 to 40,000 clones, almost 70% being singletons. The sample taken for sequencing was PBMCs. Receptor source: a man between 40 and 49 years old in good health and CMV-seronegative. CDR3s include the opening cysteine and the closing phenylalanine or tryptophan. The D gene is left open where the match is weak. Some rows have no size entry. The others give once, few or many, or a class for an expanded clone.

j_call	d_call	v_call	clone_size	cdr3_nt	cdr3_aa
TRBJ2-7	TRBD2	TRBV4-3	-	TGCGCCAGCAGCCCCCAGCGGGGCGGGGATTTGCACTTC	CASSPQRGGDLHF
TRBJ2-3	-	TRBV6-1	-	TGTGCCAGCAACCCCCGGGACACTAGCACAGATACGCAGTATTTT	CASNPRDTSTDTQYF
TRBJ1-2	TRBD1	TRBV29-1	few	TGCAGCGTTGCCCAAGGGACAGGGGTTTACTATGGCTACACCTTC	CSVAQGTGVYYGYTF
TRBJ2-1	TRBD2	TRBV9	few	TGTGCCAGCAGCCCAAGGAGTAGCGGGCCGACTAGCTCCTACAATGAGCAGTTCTTC	CASSPRSSGPTSSYNEQFF
TRBJ1-5	-	TRBV21-1	-	TGTGCCAGCAGCAAAAAAAACAGGGGAAGCAATCAGCCCCAGCATTTT	CASSKKNRGSNQPQHF
TRBJ2-3	TRBD2	TRBV7-2	-	TGTGCCAGCAGTGGGGGACTAGCGGGGGCCAGGGATACGCAGTATTTT	CASSGGLAGARDTQYF
TRBJ2-3	-	TRBV6-5	few	TGTGCCAGCAGTTACTCCCTCGGCACAGATACGCAGTATTTT	CASSYSLGTDTQYF
TRBJ1-1	-	TRBV29-1	few	TGCAGCGTTGAAAGTTCGCCGGACACTGAAGCTTTCTTT	CSVESSPDTEAFF
TRBJ2-4	TRBD2	TRBV7-2	-	TGTGCCAGCAGCGAACGGACTAGGGAAGACATTCAGTACTTC	CASSERTREDIQYF
TRBJ1-1	TRBD1	TRBV5-1	-	TGCGCCAGCAGCCCGACAGGGGTGTACACTGAAGCTTTCTTT	CASSPTGVYTEAFF
TRBJ2-4	TRBD1	TRBV6-1	-	TGTGCCAGCAACGATTGGACAGGGGCAAACATTCAGTACTTC	CASNDWTGANIQYF
TRBJ1-2	TRBD1	TRBV4-3	-	TGCGCCAGCAGCCAAGATTCTGGGGTGACAGGGCTCCCGGTTAACTATGGCTACACCTTC	CASSQDSGVTGLPVNYGYTF
TRBJ2-1	-	TRBV4-2	few	TGTGCCAGCAGCCGGGGCCCTACTGGTGAGCAGTTCTTC	CASSRGPTGEQFF
TRBJ1-1	-	TRBV7-6	-	TGTGCCAGCAGCTTAGGAACAGCTTTGAACACTGAAGCTTTCTTT	CASSLGTALNTEAFF
TRBJ1-2	-	TRBV30	-	TGTGCCTGGAGGAGGTACTATGGCTACACCTTC	CAWRRYYGYTF
TRBJ1-2	-	TRBV6-1	-	TGTGCCAGCAGTGAAGGTAATAGAAACTATGGCTACACCTTC	CASSEGNRNYGYTF
TRBJ2-6	-	TRBV14	-	TGTGCCAGCAGCCACGCAGGGACTGGGGCCAACGTCCTGACTTTC	CASSHAGTGANVLTF
TRBJ2-3	TRBD2	TRBV5-4	-	TGTGCCAGCAGCTGGGGGGGCGGGGGGACAGATACGCAGTATTTT	CASSWGGGGTDTQYF
TRBJ2-7	-	TRBV2	-	TGTGCCAGCAGTACAGCCTACGAGCAGTACTTC	CASSTAYEQYF
TRBJ1-2	-	TRBV6-5	-	TGTGCCAGCACCCCTGGTGCGAACTATGGCTACACCTTC	CASTPGANYGYTF
TRBJ2-2	-	TRBV4-3	-	TGCGCCAGCAGCCAAGATAATGGTAGCGGGGAGCTGTTTTTT	CASSQDNGSGELFF
TRBJ2-1	TRBD2	TRBV9	-	TGTGCCAGCAACCCAGCGGGGGGGCATGAGCAGTTCTTC	CASNPAGGHEQFF
TRBJ2-3	TRBD2	TRBV15	-	TGTGCCACCAGTCTAGGCGGGGGGGTGTCAGATACGCAGTATTTT	CATSLGGGVSDTQYF
TRBJ1-4	TRBD1	TRBV6-5	-	TGTGCCAGCAGACCTCTGGGACAGGGCGGTGAAAAACTGTTTTTT	CASRPLGQGGEKLFF
TRBJ2-2	-	TRBV11-2	-	TGTGCCAGCAGCTTAGTAACGGGTAACACCGGGGAGCTGTTTTTT	CASSLVTGNTGELFF
TRBJ2-7	-	TRBV7-2	once	TGTGCCAGCAGCTTAGTTCAGGGGAGGGGGATGCCCTACGAGCAGTACTTC	CASSLVQGRGMPYEQYF
TRBJ1-5	-	TRBV7-9	-	TGTGCCAGCAGCTTATCAGCAGGGGTCAATCAGCCCCAGCATTTT	CASSLSAGVNQPQHF
TRBJ1-4	-	TRBV4-2	once	TGTGCCAGCAGCCAAAATAGACAGTCTAATGAAAAACTGTTTTTT	CASSQNRQSNEKLFF
TRBJ2-7	-	TRBV2	-	TGTGCCAGCAGTCTTGTGTGGAGTACGTACTCCTACGAGCAGTACTTC	CASSLVWSTYSYEQYF
TRBJ1-2	-	TRBV6-1	once	TGTGCCAGCCCTGGGAGGGACTATGGCTACACCTTC	CASPGRDYGYTF
TRBJ2-3	-	TRBV6-5	once	TGTGCCAGCAGTTTCGCGAAGCCTAGCACAGATACGCAGTATTTT	CASSFAKPSTDTQYF
TRBJ2-3	TRBD1	TRBV2	-	TGTGCCAGCAAACCAGACAGGGTGGTAACAGATACGCAGTATTTT	CASKPDRVVTDTQYF
TRBJ1-2	-	TRBV7-9	-	TGTGCCAGCAGCTTGCCGGGGGAAAGGAAGGGCTACACCTTC	CASSLPGERKGYTF
TRBJ1-2	-	TRBV4-1	few	TGCGCCAGCAGCCAAGTTGGGGACACCCTTAGTGGAAGTACCTTC	CASSQVGDTLSGSTF
TRBJ2-5	TRBD2	TRBV5-6	once	TGTGCCAGCAGCTTGATTAACGGGGGGGCCTTGGAGACCCAGTACTTC	CASSLINGGALETQYF
TRBJ1-2	TRBD1	TRBV30	once	TGTGCCTGGAGCGGACAGGGGGCAAACTATGGCTACACCTTC	CAWSGQGANYGYTF
TRBJ2-2	TRBD2	TRBV30	-	TGTGCCTGGAGCATAGCGGGGGGGAACACCGGGGAGCTGTTTTTT	CAWSIAGGNTGELFF
TRBJ1-2	-	TRBV30	-	TGTGCCTGGGGGGGCCAAGGCTATGGCTACACCTTC	CAWGGQGYGYTF
TRBJ2-7	TRBD1	TRBV28	-	TGTGCCAGCAACAAACCCGACAGGGTCGAGCAGTACTTC	CASNKPDRVEQYF
TRBJ2-3	-	TRBV6-1	-	TGTGCCAGCAGTGAAGATGCAGGGTCCACAGATACGCAGTATTTT	CASSEDAGSTDTQYF
TRBJ2-1	TRBD1	TRBV11-3	once	TGTGCCAGCAGCAATCCGGGACAGGGGTACAATGAGCAGTTCTTC	CASSNPGQGYNEQFF
TRBJ2-7	TRBD2	TRBV7-9	-	TGTGCCAGCAGCTTAGCTGCGCGGGGGGGCATCCTCCACGAGCAGTACTTC	CASSLAARGGILHEQYF
TRBJ2-7	-	TRBV7-2	-	TGTGCCAGCAGCTTAGTCGGCGGGGCCTACGAGCAGTACTTC	CASSLVGGAYEQYF
TRBJ1-3	-	TRBV14	-	TGTGCCAGCAGCCGAACCCAGACTGTTACTTCTGGAAACACCATATATTTT	CASSRTQTVTSGNTIYF
TRBJ2-7	TRBD1	TRBV2	-	TGTGCCAGCAGTTTCGGGACAGGGCGCGAGCAGTACTTC	CASSFGTGREQYF
TRBJ1-4	-	TRBV7-2	-	TGTGCCAGCAGTCCTACAGGTGTAAATGAAAAACTGTTTTTT	CASSPTGVNEKLFF
TRBJ2-3	-	TRBV5-1	once	TGCGCCAGCAGCTTGGGGGGGGAGCCAGATACGCAGTATTTT	CASSLGGEPDTQYF
TRBJ1-4	-	TRBV4-1	-	TGCGCCAGCAGCCAAGGGCTACAGGGTACAACTAATGAAAAACTGTTTTTT	CASSQGLQGTTNEKLFF
TRBJ1-1	-	TRBV10-3	few	TGTGCCATCAGTGAGCCGGAGGTGGGGGAAGCTTTCTTT	CAISEPEVGEAFF
TRBJ2-7	-	TRBV10-3	-	TGTGCCATCAGTGAGGACAGCTACGAGCAGTACTTC	CAISEDSYEQYF
TRBJ2-5	TRBD2	TRBV6-4	once	TGTGCCAGCAGTCCTTCGGGGGGGATGGTTGAGACCCAGTACTTC	CASSPSGGMVETQYF
TRBJ1-6	-	TRBV4-2	-	TGTGCCAGCAGCCAAGATCGACAGTTTAATTCACCCCTCCACTTT	CASSQDRQFNSPLHF
TRBJ2-7	TRBD1	TRBV4-3	once	TGCGCCAGCAGCCAGACCGGGACAGGGACCTACGAGCAGTACTTC	CASSQTGTGTYEQYF
TRBJ1-1	-	TRBV16	-	TGTGCCAGCAGCCTAGGTTCCTGGGGGGGCACTGAAGCTTTCTTT	CASSLGSWGGTEAFF
TRBJ1-5	TRBD1	TRBV10-3	-	TGTGCCATCAGTGAAGGAGGGGGCATAAATCAGCCCCAGCATTTT	CAISEGGGINQPQHF
TRBJ1-1	-	TRBV28	-	TGTGCCAGCACGAACCCGGCCGGGAGGAACACTGAAGCTTTCTTT	CASTNPAGRNTEAFF
TRBJ2-7	-	TRBV4-1	-	TGCGCCAGCAGCCAAGATGGGACAACGACGTATTCCTACGAGCAGTACTTC	CASSQDGTTTYSYEQYF
TRBJ2-2	-	TRBV11-2	-	TGTGCCAGCAGCCTCCTGACATTCGGGGAGCTGTTTTTT	CASSLLTFGELFF
TRBJ1-5	-	TRBV5-4	once	TGTGCCAGCAGCGCAGGGGATGGCAATCAGCCCCAGCATTTT	CASSAGDGNQPQHF
TRBJ1-2	TRBD1	TRBV28	few	TGTGCCAGCAGGCTCGCAGGGGGCGGGGGCTACACCTTC	CASRLAGGGGYTF